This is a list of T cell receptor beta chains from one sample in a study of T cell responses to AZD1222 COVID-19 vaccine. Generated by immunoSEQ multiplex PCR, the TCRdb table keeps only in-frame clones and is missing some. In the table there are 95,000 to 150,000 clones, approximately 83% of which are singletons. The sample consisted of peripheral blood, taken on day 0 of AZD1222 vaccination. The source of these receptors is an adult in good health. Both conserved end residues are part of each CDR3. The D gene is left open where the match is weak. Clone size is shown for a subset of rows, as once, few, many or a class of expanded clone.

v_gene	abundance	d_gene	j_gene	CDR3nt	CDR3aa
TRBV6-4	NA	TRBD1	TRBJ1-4	TGTGCCAGCAGGAGGGACAGCGGAGAAAAACTGTTTTTT	CASRRDSGEKLFF
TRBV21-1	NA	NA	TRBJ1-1	TGTGCCAGCAGCAATCGACAGGGAGTCACTGAAGCTTTCTTT	CASSNRQGVTEAFF
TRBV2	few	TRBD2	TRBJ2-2	TGTGCCAGCACCGGCCGCACTAGCGGACCGAACACCGGGGAGCTGTTTTTT	CASTGRTSGPNTGELFF
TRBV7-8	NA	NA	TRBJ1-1	TGTGCCAGCAGCACGTTCAATAAGCCAGACACTGAAGCTTTCTTT	CASSTFNKPDTEAFF
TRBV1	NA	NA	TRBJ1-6	TGCACCAGCAGCCTCCCCTGCCCGAGATATTCACCCCTCCACTTT	CTSSLPCPRYSPLHF
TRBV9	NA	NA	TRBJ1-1	TGTGCCAGCAGCGTAGGGCAGGTGAACACTGAAGCTTTCTTT	CASSVGQVNTEAFF
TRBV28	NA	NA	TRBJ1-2	TGTGCCAGCAGTTTAGGGGTGTCCTATGGCTACACCTTC	CASSLGVSYGYTF
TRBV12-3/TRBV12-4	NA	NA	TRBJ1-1	TGTGCCAGCAGTGGTTCCAGGGAGCCTGAAGCTTTCTTT	CASSGSREPEAFF
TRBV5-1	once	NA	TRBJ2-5	TGCGCCAGCAGCAAACAAGAGACCCAGTACTTC	CASSKQETQYF
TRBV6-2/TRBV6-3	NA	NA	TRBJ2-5	TGTGCCAGCAGTTGGAGGACTGTACAAGAGACCCAGTACTTC	CASSWRTVQETQYF
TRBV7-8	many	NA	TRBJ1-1	TGTGCCAGCAGCCAAAACTTGAACACTGAAGCTTTCTTT	CASSQNLNTEAFF
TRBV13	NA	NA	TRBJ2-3	TGTGCCAGCAGCCCAGTTACAGATACGCAGTATTTT	CASSPVTDTQYF
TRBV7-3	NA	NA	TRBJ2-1	TGTGCCAGCAGCTTATCAACCCGTCATTTTGAGCAGTTCTTC	CASSLSTRHFEQFF
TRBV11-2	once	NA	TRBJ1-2	TGTGCCAGCAGCCCCCGCCTCGGCGGTGGATTATTTAACTATGGCTACACCTTC	CASSPRLGGGLFNYGYTF
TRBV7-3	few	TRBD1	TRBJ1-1	TGTGCCAGCAGCTTAAGGCCTACAGGGGAAACTTTCTTT	CASSLRPTGETFF
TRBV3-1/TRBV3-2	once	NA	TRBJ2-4	TGTGCCAGCAGCCAAGTTCAGCCTGCCAAAAACATTCAGTACTTC	CASSQVQPAKNIQYF
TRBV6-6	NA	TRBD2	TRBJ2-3	TGTGCCAGCAGTTACCCGACTAGCGATGATCCAGATACGCAGTATTTT	CASSYPTSDDPDTQYF
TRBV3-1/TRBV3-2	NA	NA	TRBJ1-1	TGTGCCAGCAGCCACCGGGTTTCGGACACTGAAGCTTTCTTT	CASSHRVSDTEAFF
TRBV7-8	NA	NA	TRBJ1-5	TGTGCCAGCAGCTTAGTCCAGAACGATCAGCCCCAGCATTTT	CASSLVQNDQPQHF
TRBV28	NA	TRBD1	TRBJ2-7	TGTGCCAGCAGCGACAGGGCCCCATTAAAATACGAGCAGTACTTC	CASSDRAPLKYEQYF
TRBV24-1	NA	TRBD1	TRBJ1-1	TGTGCCACCAGTGAGGGGACAGGGGGCATAACTGAAGCTTTCTTT	CATSEGTGGITEAFF
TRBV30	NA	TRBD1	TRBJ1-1	TGTGCCTGGAGTGCCAGGGGGAGCGGCACTGAAGCTTTCTTT	CAWSARGSGTEAFF
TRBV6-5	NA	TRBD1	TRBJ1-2	TGTGCCAGCAGTCCACAGGGGGCGAACTATGGCTACACCTTC	CASSPQGANYGYTF
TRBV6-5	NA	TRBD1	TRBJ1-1	TGTGCCAGCAGTTTACAGGGGGCTCGGAAGAACACTGAAGCTTTCTTT	CASSLQGARKNTEAFF
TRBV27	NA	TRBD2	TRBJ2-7	TGTGCCAGCTCAGGACTAGCGGAATCCTACGAGCAGTACTTC	CASSGLAESYEQYF
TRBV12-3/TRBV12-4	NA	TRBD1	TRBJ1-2	TGTGCCAGCACCAGGGACAGGGCGGGTGGCTACACCTTC	CASTRDRAGGYTF
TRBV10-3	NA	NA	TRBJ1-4	TGTGCCATCAGTCCCCGCCGTGGGGCAGGGGATGAAAAACTGTTTTTT	CAISPRRGAGDEKLFF
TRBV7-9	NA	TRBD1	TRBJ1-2	TGTGCCAGCAGCCCATCGTCCGGACAGGTGGATGGCTACACCTTC	CASSPSSGQVDGYTF
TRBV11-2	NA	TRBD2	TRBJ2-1	TGTGCCAGCAGCCCCTTAAGGAGCGGGGCCTACAATGAGCAGTTCTTC	CASSPLRSGAYNEQFF
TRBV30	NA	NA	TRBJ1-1	TGTGCCTGGGTCTTACCGGACAGAAACACTGAAGCTTTCTTT	CAWVLPDRNTEAFF
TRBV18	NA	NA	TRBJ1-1	TGTGCCAGCTCACCACCGTATTCAATGAACACTGAAGCTTTCTTT	CASSPPYSMNTEAFF
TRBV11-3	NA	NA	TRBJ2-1	TGTGCCAGCAGCTTAGCTAGCAGTGAGCAGTTCTTC	CASSLASSEQFF
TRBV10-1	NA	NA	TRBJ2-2	TGCGCCCCGTACGGGGGTCTCGGGGAGCTGTTTTTT	CAPYGGLGELFF
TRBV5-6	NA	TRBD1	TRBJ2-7	TGTGCCAGCAGCTTGGGACAGGGGGGCGAGCAGTACTTC	CASSLGQGGEQYF
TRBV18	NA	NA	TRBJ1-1	TGTGCCAGCTCACCACGTGTCGTGCGGGAAGGCACTGAAGCTTTCTTT	CASSPRVVREGTEAFF
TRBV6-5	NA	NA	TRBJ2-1	TGTGCCAGCACCCCACCGACATCCTCCTACAATGAGCAGTTCTTC	CASTPPTSSYNEQFF
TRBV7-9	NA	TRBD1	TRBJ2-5	TGTGCCAGCAGCATGCAGGGACAGGGGATTTGGTACCAAGAGACCCAGTACTTC	CASSMQGQGIWYQETQYF
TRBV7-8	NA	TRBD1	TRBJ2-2	TGTGCCAGCAGTTTTACAGGGGGGACCGGGGAGCTGTTTTTT	CASSFTGGTGELFF
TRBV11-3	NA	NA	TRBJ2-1	TGTGCCAGCAGCGGGGGCCCTACCCCCTACAATGAGCAGTTCTTC	CASSGGPTPYNEQFF
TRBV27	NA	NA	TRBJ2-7	TGTGCCAGCAGTTCACCGACTAGGCTTCGTTTCTACGAGCAGTACTTC	CASSSPTRLRFYEQYF
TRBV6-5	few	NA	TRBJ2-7	TGTGCCAGCAGCCTCCCGGGCGGCTACGAGCAGTACTTC	CASSLPGGYEQYF
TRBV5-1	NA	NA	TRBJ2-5	TGCGCCAGCAGCTTGGAGGGGTTTGAGACCCAGTACTTC	CASSLEGFETQYF
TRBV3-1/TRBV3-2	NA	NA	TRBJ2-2	TGTGCCAGCAGCCGCGCGGATAGCGGGGAGCTGTTTTTT	CASSRADSGELFF
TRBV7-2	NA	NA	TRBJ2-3	TGTGCCAGCAGCTTAGGGGCTAGCCTAGATACGCAGTATTTT	CASSLGASLDTQYF
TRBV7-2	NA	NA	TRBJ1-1	TGTGCCAGCAGCTTAGGACCCCTGAGGGGGTCGGGCACTGAAGCTTTCTTT	CASSLGPLRGSGTEAFF
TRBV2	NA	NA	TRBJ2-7	TGTGCCAGCAAAACAGGATGGGACGAGCAGTACTTC	CASKTGWDEQYF
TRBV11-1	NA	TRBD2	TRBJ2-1	TGTGCCAGCAGCTTAACGTGGACTAGCTGGAATGAGCAGTTCTTC	CASSLTWTSWNEQFF
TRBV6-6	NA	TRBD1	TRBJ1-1	TGTGCCAGCAGTTACTCGGGACAGGGGACATATGAAGCTTTCTTT	CASSYSGQGTYEAFF